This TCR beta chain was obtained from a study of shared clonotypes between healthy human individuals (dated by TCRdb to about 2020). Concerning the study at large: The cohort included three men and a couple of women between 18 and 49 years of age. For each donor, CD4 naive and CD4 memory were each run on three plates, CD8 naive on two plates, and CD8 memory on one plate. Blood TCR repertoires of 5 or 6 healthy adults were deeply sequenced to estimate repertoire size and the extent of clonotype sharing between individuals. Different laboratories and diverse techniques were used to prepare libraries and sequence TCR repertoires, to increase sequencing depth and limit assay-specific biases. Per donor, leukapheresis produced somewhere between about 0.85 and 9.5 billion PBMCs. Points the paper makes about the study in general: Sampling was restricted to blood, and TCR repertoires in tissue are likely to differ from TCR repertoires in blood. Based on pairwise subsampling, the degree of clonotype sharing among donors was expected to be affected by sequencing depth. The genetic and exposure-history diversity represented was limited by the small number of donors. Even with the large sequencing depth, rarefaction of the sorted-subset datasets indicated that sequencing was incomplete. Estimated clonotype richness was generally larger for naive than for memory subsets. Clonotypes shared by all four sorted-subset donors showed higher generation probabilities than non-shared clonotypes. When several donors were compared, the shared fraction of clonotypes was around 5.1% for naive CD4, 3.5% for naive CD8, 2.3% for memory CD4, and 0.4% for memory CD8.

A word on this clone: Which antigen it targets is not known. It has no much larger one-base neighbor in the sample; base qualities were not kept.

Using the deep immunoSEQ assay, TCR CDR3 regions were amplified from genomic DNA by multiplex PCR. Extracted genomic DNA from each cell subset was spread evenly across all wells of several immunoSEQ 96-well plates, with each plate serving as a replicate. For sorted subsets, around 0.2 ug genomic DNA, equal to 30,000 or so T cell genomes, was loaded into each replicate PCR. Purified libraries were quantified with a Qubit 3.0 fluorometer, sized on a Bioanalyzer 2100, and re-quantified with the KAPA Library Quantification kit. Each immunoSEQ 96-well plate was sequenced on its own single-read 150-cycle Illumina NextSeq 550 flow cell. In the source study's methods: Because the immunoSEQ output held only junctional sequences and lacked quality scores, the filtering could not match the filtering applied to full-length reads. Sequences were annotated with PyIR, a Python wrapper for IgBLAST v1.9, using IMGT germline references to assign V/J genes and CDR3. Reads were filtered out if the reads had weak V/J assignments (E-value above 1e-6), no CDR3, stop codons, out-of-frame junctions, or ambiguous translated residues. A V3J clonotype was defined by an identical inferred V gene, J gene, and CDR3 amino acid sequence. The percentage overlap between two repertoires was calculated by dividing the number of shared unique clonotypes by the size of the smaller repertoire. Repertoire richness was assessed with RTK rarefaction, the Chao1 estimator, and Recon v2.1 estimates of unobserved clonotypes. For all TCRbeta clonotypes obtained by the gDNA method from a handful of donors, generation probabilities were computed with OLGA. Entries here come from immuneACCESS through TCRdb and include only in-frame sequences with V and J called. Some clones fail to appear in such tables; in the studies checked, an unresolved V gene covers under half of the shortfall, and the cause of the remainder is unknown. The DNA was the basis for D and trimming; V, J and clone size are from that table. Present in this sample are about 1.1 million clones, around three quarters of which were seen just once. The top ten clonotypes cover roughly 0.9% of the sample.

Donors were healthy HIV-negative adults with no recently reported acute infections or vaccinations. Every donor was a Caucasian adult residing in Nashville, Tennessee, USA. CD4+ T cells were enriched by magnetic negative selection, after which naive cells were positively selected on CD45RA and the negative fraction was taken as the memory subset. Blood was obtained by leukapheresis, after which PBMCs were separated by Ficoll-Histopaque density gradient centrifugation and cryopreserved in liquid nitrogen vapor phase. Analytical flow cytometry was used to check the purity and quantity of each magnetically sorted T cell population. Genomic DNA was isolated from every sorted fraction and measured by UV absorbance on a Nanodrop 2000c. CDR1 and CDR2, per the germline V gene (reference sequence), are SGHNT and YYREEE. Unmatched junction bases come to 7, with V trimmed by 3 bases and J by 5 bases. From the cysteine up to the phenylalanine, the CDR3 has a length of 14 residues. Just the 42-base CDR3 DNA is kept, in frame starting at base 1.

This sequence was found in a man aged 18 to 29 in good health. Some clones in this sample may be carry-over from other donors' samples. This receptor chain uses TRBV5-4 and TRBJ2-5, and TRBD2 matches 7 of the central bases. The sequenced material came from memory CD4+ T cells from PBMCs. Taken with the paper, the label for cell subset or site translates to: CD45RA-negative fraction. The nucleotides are TGTGCCAGCAGCTCGACGGGGGGAGGGGAGACCCAGTACTTC. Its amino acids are CASSSTGGGETQYF.